This TCR beta chain was sequenced in a study of blood T cell repertoires in COVID-19. The assay was immunoSEQ multiplex PCR, and TCRdb's table has in-frame clones only and misses some. Among approximately 280,000 clones listed, about 90% were seen once. The CDR3 has 13 residues. Trimming removed 5 bases from V and 8 bases from J; junction bases left unmatched: 6. Germline CDR1 MNHEY, CDR2 SMNVEV (reference sequence). Individuals aged about 18 to 89 years were recruited from roughly 22 US areas. The chain is built from TRBV27 and TRBJ2-1; 7 bases match TRBD1. Sequenced sample: PBMCs or T cells enriched from blood (not recorded which). This TCR derives from a woman in her late teens or twenties with acute COVID-19. CDR3 coding DNA: TGTGCCAGCAGTCAAACCCAGGGGGATGAGCAGTTCTTC. Protein product: CASSQTQGDEQFF.